Shown below are 31 T cell receptor beta chains from a single sample sequenced in a study of OX40 agonist ivuxolimab in advanced cancers. The table came from immunoSEQ multiplex PCR; TCRdb's copy has only in-frame clones and leaves some out. The table has 45,000 to 65,000 clones, approximately 80% seen once. This sample comprised CD4+ or CD8+ T cells sorted from blood, obtained in a trial of the OX40 agonist ivuxolimab. The receptors derive from an adult with an advanced solid tumor such as melanoma, head and neck, liver or kidney cancer.

The chain is built from TRBV5-8 and TRBJ1-2; the D is unclear. Trimming shortened V by 1 base and J by 1 base, and 8 bases separated the two germline ends. The germline V gene encodes CDR1 SGHTS and CDR2 YDEGEE. The CDR3 length is 14 residues. CDR3 loop: CASSLSAINYGYTF. For the CDR3, the DNA is TGTGCCAGCAGCTTGTCAGCAATTAACTATGGCTACACCTTC.

V is TRBV27 and J is TRBJ2-7; 16 bases agree with TRBD2. Germline-derived CDR1 and CDR2 are MNHEY and SMNVEV (reference sequence). V shed 5 bases and J 10 bases; nucleotides not matched to a gene: 8. The CDR3 covers 15 residues. The CDR3 loop reads CASSQGGLAGGPQYF. CDR3 nucleotide sequence: TGTGCCAGCAGTCAGGGGGGACTAGCGGGGGGGCCCCAGTACTTC.

The chain is built from TRBV28 and TRBJ1-3, with D unclear. The CDR3 consists of 18 residues. Germline values: CDR1 MDHEN, CDR2 SYDVKM. Here the CDR3 DNA reads TGTGCAACCGTTCGGTCGGGTTGGTATGGCAGCTCTGGAAACACCATATATTTT. Translating gives CATVRSGWYGSSGNTIYF.

The chain carries TRBV30 and TRBJ2-1, with 15 bases aligning to TRBD2. The CDR3 has 18 residues. CDR1 is GTSNPN, CDR2 SVGIG, per germline (reference sequence). J lost 3 bases, V lost 1 base, and 7 bases had no gene match. DNA of the CDR3: TGTGCCTGGAGTGCCATCGGACTAGCGGGAGGGTACTACAATGAGCAGTTCTTC. Translating gives CAWSAIGLAGGYYNEQFF.

CDR3 region: CASSFQPTDTQYF. DNA for the CDR3: TGTGCCAGCAGCTTCCAACCAACGGATACGCAGTATTTT. The chain uses TRBV11-3 and TRBJ2-3, with D unresolved. V was trimmed by 3 bases and J by 6 bases, leaving 10 bases between them. This CDR3 contains 13 residues. CDR1 and CDR2 (germline): SGHNT, YENEEA. Together with reference TRBV11-3 and TRBJ2-3, the CDR3 gives the full variable domain: EAGVVQSPRYKIIEKKQPVAFWCNPISGHNTLYWYLQNLGQGPELLIRYENEEAVDDSQLPKDRFSAERLKGVDSTLKIQPAELGDSAVYLCASSFQPTDTQYFGPGTRLTVL.

The genes are TRBV2 and TRBJ1-5; D possibly corresponds to TRBD1 (5 bases). V lost 5 bases and J lost 2, with 13 bases in between. The CDR3 runs 15 residues. Germline CDR1 reads SNHLY; CDR2 reads FYNNEI. The CDR3: CASSPQALGNQPQHF. In DNA form, the CDR3 reads TGTGCCAGCAGTCCACAGGCTTTGGGCAATCAGCCCCAGCATTTT.

V gene TRBV7-2 combines with J gene TRBJ2-3; D is undetermined. The germline V gene has CDR1 SGHTA and CDR2 FQGNSA. CDR3 length: 11 residues. The V end was cut by 0 bases, the J end by 5 bases, with 0 bases between. The CDR3 DNA reads as TGTGCCAGCAGCTTAGCAGATACGCAGTATTTT. It codes for CASSLADTQYF. The full variable domain, its missing parts supplied by reference TRBV7-2 and TRBJ2-3, is GAGVSQSPSNKVTEKGKDVELRCDPISGHTALYWYRQSLGQGLEFLIYFQGNSAPDKSGLPSDRFSAERTGGSVSTLTIQRTQQEDSAVYLCASSLADTQYFGPGTRLTVL.

This clone has a handful of counts. The rearrangement joins TRBV14 to TRBJ2-7; 8 bases fit TRBD2. J gave up 0 bases and V 4 bases, and 8 bases lay outside the gene matches. Germline V gene lookup returns CDR1 SGHDN and CDR2 FVKESK. The CDR3 spans 16 residues. In DNA, the CDR3 is TGTGCCAGCAGCCCCATGAGGCTAGCGGGCTCCTACGAGCAGTACTTC. Protein: CASSPMRLAGSYEQYF.

The table lists this clone with a few counts. The gene calls are TRBV6-6 and TRBJ2-3, with D perhaps TRBD1 (6 bases). The CDR3 is 13 residues long. Trimming stripped 4 bases from V and 4 bases from J, with 9 bases between. In germline, CDR1 is MNHNY, CDR2 SVGAGI (reference sequence). The CDR3 region has the DNA TGTGCCAGCAGTTCTACAGGGCCAGATACGCAGTATTTT. Amino acids: CASSSTGPDTQYF.

This sequence joins TRBV5-3 and TRBJ2-1; 16 bases line up with TRBD2. TRBV5-3 belongs to the ORF category, with a function that is uncertain. The CDR3 covers 16 residues. V shed 4 bases and J 8 bases; nucleotides not matched to a gene: 6. CDR3 sequence reads: CARSVGLAGGRYEQFF. The CDR3 nucleotides are TGTGCCAGAAGCGTGGGACTAGCGGGAGGGCGGTATGAGCAGTTCTTC.

This chain uses TRBV19 with TRBJ1-1; D remains ambiguous. The V gene's germline CDR1 is LNHDA and CDR2 SQIVND (reference sequence). The V end was cut by 7 bases, the J end by 1 base, with 13 bases between. This CDR3 has 14 amino acids. CDR3 sequence: CASTTRVPNTEAFF. CDR3 bases: TGTGCCAGTACCACTAGGGTGCCGAACACTGAAGCTTTCTTT. Supplemented by reference TRBV19 and TRBJ1-1, the full variable domain reads DGGITQSPKYLFRKEGQNVTLSCEQNLNHDAMYWYRQDPGQGLRLIYYSQIVNDFQKGDIAEGYSVSREKKESFPLTVTSAQKNPTAFYLCASTTRVPNTEAFFGQGTRLTVV.

The rearrangement links TRBV5-8 to TRBJ2-2; D tentatively reads TRBD1 or TRBD2 (5 bases each). Trimming shortened V by 4 bases and J by 4 bases, and 29 bases separated the two germline ends. The CDR3 is 20 residues long. Germline-derived CDR1 and CDR2 are SGHTS and YDEGEE. The CDR3 DNA is TGTGCCAGCAGCCGAATTAACTATTTCAGTATTATCGGGACCACCGGGGAGCTGTTTTTT. This gives the protein CASSRINYFSIIGTTGELFF.

The rearrangement joins TRBV28 to TRBJ2-7, with TRBD1 matching over 10 bases. From germline, CDR1 is MDHEN and CDR2 SYDVKM. V shed 8 bases and J 6 bases; nucleotides not matched to a gene: 7. The CDR3 runs 13 residues. CDR3 sequence: CASLGTGVGEQYF. The CDR3 DNA follows: TGTGCCAGCCTGGGGACAGGGGTAGGCGAGCAGTACTTC.

The chain uses TRBV6-1 and TRBJ2-2, with D maybe TRBD2 (6 bases). The germline gives CDR1 MNHNS, CDR2 SASEGT. The V end lost 2 bases, the J end lost 3 bases, and 13 bases lay between the germline ends. The CDR3 is 16 amino acids. The chain's CDR3 is CASSEMGGPYTGELFF. In DNA form, the CDR3 reads TGTGCCAGCAGTGAAATGGGGGGACCCTACACCGGGGAGCTGTTTTTT.

The rearrangement uses TRBV21-1 and TRBJ1-3; TRBD1 is taken as the D call from the table, unchecked against the DNA. TRBV21-1 corresponds to a pseudogene. The CDR3 has 15 amino acids. CDR3 loop: CASSKAQVSGNTIYF. CDR3 in DNA: TGTGCCAGCAGCAAAGCGCAGGTCTCTGGAAACACCATATATTTT.

The chain is built from TRBV11-2 and TRBJ2-2; no firm D call. Germline CDR1 and CDR2: SGHAT and FQNNGV. The V gene lost 5 bases and the J gene lost 2 bases, with 3 bases spanning the gap. The CDR3 is 12 amino acids. The CDR3 protein is CASSLNTGELFF. CDR3 DNA sequence: TGTGCCAGCAGCCTAAACACCGGGGAGCTGTTTTTT.

This clone has ten or more counts. The chain is built from TRBV2 and TRBJ2-1; TRBD2 matches 12 bases. Trimming removed 5 bases from V and 10 bases from J; junction bases left unmatched: 9. The CDR3 has 15 amino acids. Germline V gene data show CDR1 as SNHLY and CDR2 as FYNNEI. The CDR3 coding sequence is TGTGCCAGCAGTTTGACTAGCGGGGGACTAGACGAGCAGTTCTTC. Its translation: CASSLTSGGLDEQFF.

The J gene is TRBJ2-5, the V gene TRBV7-2, with unresolved D. Trimming pared 1 base from V and 4 bases from J, leaving 10 bases between. Germline V gene lookup returns CDR1 SGHTA and CDR2 FQGNSA. This CDR3 spans 14 amino acids. CDR3 DNA: TGTGCCAGCAGCTTAGGGGCAAGGCGAGAGACCCAGTACTTC. Its protein product is CASSLGARRETQYF.

The CDR3 bases are TGTGCCAGCAGCCTCCGGATTAACAGGGCCTCCAACACTGAAGCTTTCTTT. Amino acids: CASSLRINRASNTEAFF. This chain links TRBV7-2 with TRBJ1-1, with a tentative D call TRBD1 (6 bases). Germline CDR1 and CDR2: SGHTA and FQGNSA. Trimming shortened V by 5 bases and J by 2 bases, and 21 bases separated the two germline ends. The CDR3 consists of 17 residues.

This clone showed up just a few times. The rearrangement joins TRBV6-5 to TRBJ2-2; D might be TRBD2 (6 bases). Germline CDR1 is MNHEY and CDR2 is SVGAGI. Trimming pared 9 bases from V and 5 bases from J, leaving 10 bases between. The CDR3 has 12 amino acids. The CDR3 bases are TGTGCCAGTGACGGGGGAACCGGGGAGCTGTTTTTT. Amino acid sequence: CASDGGTGELFF.

There are a few counts of this clone. This chain connects TRBV2 to TRBJ1-1; 9 bases map to TRBD1. V lost 5 bases to trimming and J lost 1 base; unmatched junction nucleotides: 5. Germline-derived CDR1 and CDR2 are SNHLY and FYNNEI. The CDR3 is 15 residues long. In nucleotides, the CDR3 is TGTGCCAGCAGTCCCCGGACAGGGGCGAACACTGAAGCTTTCTTT. Translation: CASSPRTGANTEAFF.

The genes are TRBV20-1 and TRBJ2-1, with a possible D match to TRBD2 (5 bases). V lost 5 bases and J 10 bases, leaving 9 bases between the germline ends. The CDR3 covers 10 residues. Per germline, CDR1 DFQATT and CDR2 SNEGSKA (reference sequence). The CDR3 DNA reads TGCAGTGCTGGATCGGGGGAGCAGTTCTTC. This gives the protein CSAGSGEQFF.

This sequence joins TRBV10-3 and TRBJ1-1; the match to TRBD1 covers 7 bases. Trimming cost V 6 bases and J 3 bases; bases outside gene matches: 1. In germline, CDR1 is ENHRY, CDR2 SYGVKD. This CDR3 is 12 amino acids long. The CDR3 spells CAIRDRDTEAFF. The CDR3 nucleotides read TGTGCCATCAGAGACAGGGACACTGAAGCTTTCTTT.

The chain uses TRBV5-5 and TRBJ2-1; 9 nucleotides agree with TRBD2. There are 15 residues in the CDR3. Trimming at V came to 0 bases and at J to 4 bases, leaving 2 bases not matched to a gene. The germline V gene encodes CDR1 SGHKS and CDR2 YYEKEE (reference sequence). The CDR3 DNA is TGTGCCAGCAGCTTGGGTAGCGGGGGATACAATGAGCAGTTCTTC. It yields the protein CASSLGSGGYNEQFF.

The chain recombines TRBV18 with TRBJ2-5; possibly TRBD2 for D (6 bases). From germline, CDR1 is KGHSH and CDR2 LQKENI. The V end lost 5 bases, the J end lost 1 base, and 14 bases lay between the germline ends. CDR3 length: 15 amino acids. The CDR3 sequence is CASSYSSAGQETQYF. The CDR3 DNA reads TGTGCCAGCTCATATTCTAGCGCGGGCCAAGAGACCCAGTACTTC.

The genes are TRBV6-5 and TRBJ2-1, with TRBD2 identical over 10 bases. This CDR3 comprises 15 residues. CDR1 is MNHEY, CDR2 SVGAGI, per germline. Germline trimming cut 5 bases from V and 0 bases from J; bases unmatched to any gene: 1. The CDR3 loop reads CASSTSGDSYNEQFF. CDR3 nucleotides: TGTGCCAGCAGTACTAGCGGGGACTCCTACAATGAGCAGTTCTTC.

This clone occurred once. The chain couples TRBV21-1 to TRBJ2-3; the table names TRBD1, a call not compared with the DNA. TRBV21-1 constitutes a pseudogene. The CDR3 has 16 amino acids. DNA for the CDR3: TGTGCCAGCAGCAAATTCGGGACAGGGGGCTCGGATACGCAGTATTTT. Its protein is CASSKFGTGGSDTQYF.

This clone was counted a few times. The V gene is TRBV6-1, the J gene TRBJ1-2; D is uncertain. CDR3 length: 13 amino acids. V was trimmed by 6 bases and J by 7 bases, leaving 15 bases between them. CDR1 is MNHNS and CDR2 is SASEGT in the germline V gene. CDR3 sequence reads: CASRFSGGAGYTF. The CDR3 coding sequence is TGTGCCAGCAGGTTCTCGGGCGGTGCTGGCTACACCTTC.

The chain recombines TRBV6-1 with TRBJ1-6; D is undetermined. The CDR3 length is 12 residues. Trimming pared 6 bases from V and 8 bases from J, leaving 8 bases between. Per germline, CDR1 MNHNS and CDR2 SASEGT. The CDR3 reads CASRALHSPLHF. The CDR3 DNA reads as TGTGCCAGCAGAGCTCTACATTCACCCCTCCACTTT.

CDR3 region: CASSLLAGPYEQYF. The CDR3 DNA sequence: TGTGCCAGCAGCCTACTAGCGGGGCCCTACGAGCAGTACTTC. This chain connects TRBV7-8 to TRBJ2-7, with TRBD2 matching 10 bases. The CDR3 contains 14 residues. With 5 bases clipped from V and 2 bases from J, the junction kept 3 bases outside the gene matches. Per the germline V gene, CDR1 is SGHVS and CDR2 is FQNEAQ.

The chain has TRBV5-4 and TRBJ1-3, with TRBD1 matching over 9 bases. The CDR3 covers 16 residues. The J segment lost 3 bases and the V segment lost 4 bases, leaving 8 bases of the junction unmatched. The V gene's germline CDR1 is SGHNT and CDR2 YYREEE (reference sequence). The DNA for the CDR3 is TGTGCCAGCAGCCTAACAGGGGGCGCTTATGGAAACACCATATATTTT. It specifies CASSLTGGAYGNTIYF.